These T cell receptor beta chains were read from a single sample in a study of blood T cells in healthy people across ages. MiXCR, applied by TCRdb to the 5' RACE reads, yields one record per CDR3 protein. There are about 720,000 distinct CDR3 sequences in the sample; just under 25% occur only once, and roughly 3.5% lies in the top ten. Separately, the same data were catalogued under a study of T cells of mothers and their children.

The sequenced sample was blood. These receptors were obtained from a boy between 10 and 17 years old in good health. CDR3s include the opening cysteine and the closing phenylalanine or tryptophan. A D gene is named only where the DNA matches it firmly. Only part of the rows carry a size: once, few, many, or a class if the clone is expanded.

D gene	V gene	clone size	J gene	CDR3 protein	CDR3 DNA
NA	TRBV12-3/TRBV12-4	NA	TRBJ2-5	CASSLAAQGETQYF	TGTGCCAGCAGTTTAGCGGCCCAAGGGGAGACCCAGTACTTC
TRBD1	TRBV28	few	TRBJ2-7	CASSLTGQGKYEQYF	TGTGCCAGCAGTCTCACGGGACAGGGTAAATACGAGCAGTACTTC
TRBD2	TRBV7-2	few	TRBJ2-1	CASRSEGLAGNEQFF	TGTGCCAGCAGGTCAGAGGGACTAGCGGGAAATGAGCAGTTCTTC
NA	TRBV7-3	NA	TRBJ2-1	CASSLTGLYDEQFF	TGTGCCAGCAGCTTAACAGGACTATACGATGAGCAGTTCTTC
TRBD2	TRBV7-6	NA	TRBJ2-1	CASSYGLAGYHNEQFF	TGTGCCAGCAGCTATGGACTAGCGGGATACCACAATGAGCAGTTCTTC
TRBD2	TRBV6-6	NA	TRBJ2-1	CASNLLAGIKDEQFF	TGTGCCAGCAACCTACTAGCGGGAATTAAGGATGAGCAGTTCTTC
NA	TRBV19	NA	TRBJ1-2	CASSMSTDYGYTF	TGTGCCAGTAGTATGTCGACCGATTATGGCTACACCTTC
NA	TRBV4-1	NA	TRBJ2-3	CASSQVRLQEDTQYF	TGCGCCAGCAGCCAAGTGAGACTCCAGGAAGATACGCAGTATTTT
TRBD2	TRBV20-1	few	TRBJ2-5	CSARDRIAGGLGGTQYF	TGCAGTGCTAGAGATCGGATAGCGGGAGGCTTGGGGGGGACCCAGTACTTC
TRBD1	TRBV19	NA	TRBJ2-3	CASSMGVQGPLTDTQYF	TGTGCCAGTAGTATGGGAGTACAGGGGCCGCTCACAGATACGCAGTATTTT
TRBD1	TRBV15	NA	TRBJ1-5	CATSRRQGAGQPQHF	TGTGCCACCAGCAGAAGACAGGGGGCTGGTCAGCCCCAGCATTTT
NA	TRBV28	NA	TRBJ1-1	CASSSQGAEAFF	TGTGCCAGCAGTTCACAGGGAGCTGAAGCTTTCTTT
TRBD2	TRBV6-2/TRBV6-3	NA	TRBJ2-5	CASSRPGTSVQTQYF	TGTGCCAGCAGTCGTCCCGGGACTAGCGTACAGACCCAGTACTTC
TRBD2	TRBV3-1	NA	TRBJ2-1	CASTQTGGGPDNEQFF	TGTGCCAGCACTCAAACGGGGGGAGGGCCGGACAATGAGCAGTTCTTC
TRBD1	TRBV12-3/TRBV12-4	few	TRBJ1-4	CASSYGQGSEKLFF	TGTGCCAGCAGTTACGGACAGGGGAGTGAAAAACTGTTCTTT
NA	TRBV14	few	TRBJ1-1	CASSLTGSHTEAFF	TGTGCCAGCAGCCTCACAGGGAGTCACACTGAAGCTTTCTTT
TRBD2	TRBV9	NA	TRBJ2-2	CASSARAGTSLGTGELFF	TGTGCCAGCAGCGCTCGAGCCGGGACTAGCTTGGGCACCGGGGAGCTGTTTTTT
NA	TRBV29-1	NA	TRBJ1-5	CSVVTGSFGQPQHF	TGCAGCGTTGTAACAGGTTCTTTTGGTCAGCCCCAGCATTTT
NA	TRBV3-1	many	TRBJ2-5	CASSQRETQYF	TGTGCCAGCAGCCAGAGAGAGACCCAGTACTTC
NA	TRBV28	few	TRBJ2-7	CASSLGLDYEQYF	TGTGCCAGCAGTTTGGGACTGGATTACGAGCAGTACTTC
NA	TRBV7-9	NA	TRBJ2-3	CASSLVGALDTQYF	TGTGCCAGCAGCCTCGTGGGGGCACTAGATACGCAGTATTTT
TRBD2	TRBV29-1	NA	TRBJ2-5	CSVEEGAGGRETQYF	TGCAGCGTTGAAGAAGGAGCGGGAGGGAGAGAGACCCAGTACTTC
TRBD1	TRBV7-9	NA	TRBJ1-4	CASSFQGQATEKLFF	TGTGCCAGCAGCTTTCAGGGACAGGCTACTGAAAAACTGTTTTTT
TRBD1	TRBV7-3	NA	TRBJ2-7	CASSSGQGALEQYF	TGTGCCAGCAGCTCGGGACAGGGGGCGCTTGAGCAGTACTTC
TRBD2	TRBV27	few	TRBJ2-7	CASGSSGNHEQYF	TGTGCCAGCGGATCTAGCGGGAACCACGAGCAGTACTTC
TRBD1	TRBV7-2	few	TRBJ1-6	CASSWTGLSSYNSPLHF	TGTGCCAGCAGCTGGACAGGGCTTAGCTCCTATAATTCACCCCTCCACTTT
NA	TRBV10-3	few	TRBJ1-5	CAISDGQPGQPQHF	TGTGCCATCAGTGACGGACAGCCAGGGCAGCCCCAGCATTTT
NA	TRBV15	NA	TRBJ2-7	CATSRDLVMDSSYEQYF	TGTGCCACCAGCAGAGATCTGGTAATGGACAGCTCCTACGAGCAGTACTTC
NA	TRBV10-3	few	TRBJ1-1	CAISVRTENTEAFF	TGTGCCATCAGTGTCCGGACAGAGAACACTGAAGCTTTCTTT
NA	TRBV5-1	NA	TRBJ2-5	CASSGAQGTYTLGETQYF	TGCGCCAGCAGCGGGGCTCAGGGGACCTACACCCTTGGAGAGACCCAGTACTTC
NA	TRBV29-1	few	TRBJ2-1	CSVDIGDSYNEQFF	TGCAGCGTTGATATCGGAGACTCCTACAATGAGCAGTTCTTC
TRBD2	TRBV28	few	TRBJ2-3	CASGVAGWVDTQYF	TGTGCCAGTGGGGTAGCGGGATGGGTAGATACGCAGTATTTT
TRBD1	TRBV27	NA	TRBJ1-1	CASSLFPGGQLNTEAFF	TGTGCCAGCAGTTTGTTCCCAGGGGGCCAACTGAACACTGAAGCTTTCTTT
NA	TRBV21-1	once	TRBJ1-5	CASSKAGHPRNQPQHF	TGTGCCAGCAGCAAGGCAGGTCATCCTAGGAATCAGCCCCAGCATTTT
NA	TRBV11-3	NA	TRBJ2-1	CASSPDLGNEQFF	TGTGCCAGCAGCCCCGATCTAGGGAATGAGCAGTTCTTC
TRBD1	TRBV20-1	NA	TRBJ1-2	CSARHRTGENYGYTF	TGCAGTGCTAGACATAGGACAGGGGAAAACTATGGCTACACCTTC
NA	TRBV27	NA	TRBJ2-3	CASSPTRGGTQYF	TGTGCCAGCAGCCCCACTCGAGGAGGTACGCAGTATTTT
TRBD2	TRBV7-2	few	TRBJ2-7	CASSVPGLAGYEQYF	TGTGCCAGCAGCGTCCCGGGACTAGCGGGATACGAGCAGTACTTC
TRBD1	TRBV5-1	few	TRBJ2-5	CASSQTGAETQYF	TGCGCCAGCAGCCAGACAGGGGCAGAGACCCAGTACTTC
TRBD2	TRBV20-1	NA	TRBJ2-3	CSAEPSGGPHTQYF	TGCAGTGCAGAACCTAGCGGGGGCCCCCATACGCAGTATTTT
NA	TRBV13	NA	TRBJ1-2	CASSGWGLYGYTF	TGTGCCAGCAGCGGTTGGGGGCTCTATGGCTACACCTTC
NA	TRBV2	NA	TRBJ2-5	CASSAGKGRGIRETQYF	TGTGCCAGCAGTGCCGGAAAGGGAAGGGGAATAAGAGAGACCCAGTACTTC
TRBD1	TRBV20-1	NA	TRBJ1-5	CSAKDRVSGQPQHF	TGCAGTGCTAAAGACAGGGTGTCGGGTCAGCCCCAGCATTTT
NA	TRBV2	NA	TRBJ2-1	CACRLETLYNEQFF	TGTGCCTGCCGACTAGAGACCTTATACAATGAGCAGTTCTTC
NA	TRBV28	NA	TRBJ2-1	CASSSRLDKEVDEQFF	TGTGCCAGCAGTTCCCGACTGGACAAGGAGGTCGATGAGCAGTTCTTC
NA	TRBV6-6	NA	TRBJ1-2	CASSYSTSQTGDGYTF	TGTGCCAGCAGTTACTCGACATCCCAGACAGGTGATGGCTACACCTTC
NA	TRBV20-1	NA	TRBJ1-4	CSASDMKRQATNEKLFF	TGCAGTGCTAGTGACATGAAGCGACAAGCAACTAATGAAAAACTGTTTTTT
NA	TRBV5-1	NA	TRBJ1-4	CASSLDPQPNEKLFF	TGCGCCAGCAGCTTGGACCCACAGCCCAATGAAAAACTGTTTTTT
TRBD2	TRBV2	NA	TRBJ2-4	CASRPSGRRDIQYF	TGTGCCAGCAGACCTAGCGGGAGGAGGGACATTCAGTACTTC
NA	TRBV9	NA	TRBJ2-5	CASSVATSRETQYF	TGTGCCAGCAGCGTAGCGACTAGTCGAGAGACCCAGTACTTC